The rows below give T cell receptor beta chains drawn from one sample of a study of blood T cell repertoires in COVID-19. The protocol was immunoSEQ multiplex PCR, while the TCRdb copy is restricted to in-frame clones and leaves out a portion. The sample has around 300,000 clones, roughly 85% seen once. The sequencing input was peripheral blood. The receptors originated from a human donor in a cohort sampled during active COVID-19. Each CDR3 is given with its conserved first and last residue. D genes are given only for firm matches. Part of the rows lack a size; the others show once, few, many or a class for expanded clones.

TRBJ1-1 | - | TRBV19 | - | TGTGCCAGTAGTATCGGGGGAGGGTCCACTGAAGCTTTCTTT | CASSIGGGSTEAFF
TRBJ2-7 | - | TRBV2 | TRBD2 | TGTGCCAGCAGTGCCAGCGGGGGCTACGAGCAGTACTTC | CASSASGGYEQYF
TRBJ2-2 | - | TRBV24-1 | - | TGTGCCACCAGTGATTCCCTCCCGACAGGGAACACCGGGGAGCTGTTTTTT | CATSDSLPTGNTGELFF
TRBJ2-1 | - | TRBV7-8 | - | TGTGCCAGCAGCTTGCCCCGGGGGAGAAACAATGAGCAGTTCTTC | CASSLPRGRNNEQFF
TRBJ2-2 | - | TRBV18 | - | TGTGCCAGCTCACCACGGGATGGCGGGGGCCCGAACACCGGGGAGCTGTTTTTT | CASSPRDGGGPNTGELFF
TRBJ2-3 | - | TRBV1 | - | TGCACCAGCAGCCAAGATAGGCCAGGGTGGGGACAGGGGGGGACAGATACGCAGTATTTT | CTSSQDRPGWGQGGTDTQYF
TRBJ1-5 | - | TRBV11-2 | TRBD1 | TGTGCCAGCAGCTTGACAGGGTACGGGCAGCCCCAGCATTTT | CASSLTGYGQPQHF
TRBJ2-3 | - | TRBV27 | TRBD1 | TGTGCCAGCAGTTCAAGGGGGCTTGGAGATACGCAGTATTTT | CASSSRGLGDTQYF
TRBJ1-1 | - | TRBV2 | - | TGTGCCAGCAGTGTCAGGGTTGCCACTGAAGCTTTCTTT | CASSVRVATEAFF
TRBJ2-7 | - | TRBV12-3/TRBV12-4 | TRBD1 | TGTGCCAGCACCGAACAGGGGTGGGACGAGCAGTACTTC | CASTEQGWDEQYF
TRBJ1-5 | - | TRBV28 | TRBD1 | TGTGCCAGCAGGCGGGACAGCCTCAATCAGCCCCAGCATTTT | CASRRDSLNQPQHF
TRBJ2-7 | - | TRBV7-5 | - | TGTGTCAGAAGCTTTCCTCCGACAGGCTCTTACTACGAGCAGTACTTC | CVRSFPPTGSYYEQYF
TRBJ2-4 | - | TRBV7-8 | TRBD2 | TGTGCCAGCAGCCTCACTAGCGTAGGGGACATTCAGTACTTC | CASSLTSVGDIQYF
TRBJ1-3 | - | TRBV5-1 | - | TGCGCCAGCAGCTTGGGGAGAAGCTCTGGAAACACCATATATTTT | CASSLGRSSGNTIYF
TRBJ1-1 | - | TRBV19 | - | TGTGCCAGTAGTATAGGTAGCACTGAAGCTTTCTTT | CASSIGSTEAFF
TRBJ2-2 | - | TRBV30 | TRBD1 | TGTGCCTGGAGTGTAGCGAGGGGGCGGGACAGGGGGCACACCGGGGAGCTGTTTTTT | CAWSVARGRDRGHTGELFF
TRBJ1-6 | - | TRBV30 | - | TGTGCCTGGAGTGGAGAGACAGCCTCCTATAATTCACCCCTCCACTTT | CAWSGETASYNSPLHF
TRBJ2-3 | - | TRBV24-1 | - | TGTGCCACCAGTGGCCCCCCGCCGGGGACAGATACGCAGTATTTT | CATSGPPPGTDTQYF
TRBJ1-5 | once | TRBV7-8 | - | TGTGCCAGCACCAAGAACGTCGCGGGGCCTTCATCCCCCCAGCATTTT | CASTKNVAGPSSPQHF
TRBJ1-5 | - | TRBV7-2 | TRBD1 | TGTGCCAGCAGCTTAAACACAGGGGAGCAGCCCCAGCATTTT | CASSLNTGEQPQHF
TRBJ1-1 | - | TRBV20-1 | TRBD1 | TGCAGTGCTATTGACAGGGGCAGAACTGAAGCTTTCTTT | CSAIDRGRTEAFF
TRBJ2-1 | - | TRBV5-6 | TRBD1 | TGTGCCAGCAGCCCAGGGACAGGGGGCAATGAGCAGTTCTTC | CASSPGTGGNEQFF
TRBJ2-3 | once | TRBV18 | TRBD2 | TGTGCCAGCTCACCCCCGCGTCGGCGGGGGATCACAGATACGCAGTATTTT | CASSPPRRRGITDTQYF
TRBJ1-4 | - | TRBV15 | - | TGTGCCACCAGCAGAGATCATGCGGCGGCAACTAATGAAAAACTGTTTTTT | CATSRDHAAATNEKLFF
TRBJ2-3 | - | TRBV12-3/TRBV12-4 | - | TGTGCCAGCTGCCATGTCCGGACAGATACGCAGTATTTT | CASCHVRTDTQYF
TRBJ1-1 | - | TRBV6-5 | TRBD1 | TGTGCCAGCAACCGGGACAGGGAGGTGAACACTGAAGCTTTCTTT | CASNRDREVNTEAFF
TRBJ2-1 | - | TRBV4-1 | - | TGCGCCAGCAGCACAGGGGGGGCAAATGAGCAGTTCTTC | CASSTGGANEQFF
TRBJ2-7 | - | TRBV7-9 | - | TGTGCCAGCAGCCAGACGGACAGCTCCTACGAGCAGTACTTC | CASSQTDSSYEQYF
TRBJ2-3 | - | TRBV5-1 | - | TGCGCCAGCGGAATCCAGCGACGAAGCACAGATACGCAGTATTTT | CASGIQRRSTDTQYF
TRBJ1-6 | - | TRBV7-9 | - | TGTGCCAGCAGCCATAGCATGGGTTCACCCCTCCACTTT | CASSHSMGSPLHF
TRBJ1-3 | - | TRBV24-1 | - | TGTGCCACCAGTGATTTGCACGGGATGACCATATATTTT | CATSDLHGMTIYF
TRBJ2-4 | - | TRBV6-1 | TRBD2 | TGTGCCAGCAGTGAACCCGCTCTAGCGGGGGGAAACATTCAGTACTTC | CASSEPALAGGNIQYF
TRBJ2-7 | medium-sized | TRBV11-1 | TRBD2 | TGTGCCAGCAGCTCACGGCCGGGGGGGCCTTGGGAGCAGTACTTC | CASSSRPGGPWEQYF
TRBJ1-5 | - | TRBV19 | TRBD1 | TGTGCCAGTAGTCACAGGGGTCAGCCCCAGCATTTT | CASSHRGQPQHF
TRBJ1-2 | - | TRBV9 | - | TGTGCCAGCAGCGTAGACGCCAGCGTCTATGGCTACACCTTC | CASSVDASVYGYTF
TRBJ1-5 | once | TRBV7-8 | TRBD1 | TGTGCCAGCAGCTTAGCACCGGGACAGGGCCTCAATCAGCCCCAGCATTTT | CASSLAPGQGLNQPQHF
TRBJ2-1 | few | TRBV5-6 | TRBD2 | TGTGCCAGCAGCCCTTTGGAGGGGAGGGCTAGCGGGAACAATGAGCAGTTCTTC | CASSPLEGRASGNNEQFF
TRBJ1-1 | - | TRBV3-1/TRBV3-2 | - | TGTGCCAGCAGCCAAGAGACCAGGGGTGCCACTGAAGCTTTCTTT | CASSQETRGATEAFF
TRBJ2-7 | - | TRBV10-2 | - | TGCGCCAGCTCCGCTTGGGCCGGGGGCGAGCAGTACTTC | CASSAWAGGEQYF
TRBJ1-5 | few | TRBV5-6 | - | TGTGCCAGCAGCCGGAGAGATCAGCCCCAGCATTTT | CASSRRDQPQHF
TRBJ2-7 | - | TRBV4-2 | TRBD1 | TGTGCCAGCAGCCGATTCGGGACAGGAGGATCCTACGAGCAGTACTTC | CASSRFGTGGSYEQYF
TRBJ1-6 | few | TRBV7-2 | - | TGTGCCAGCCGAAGCACAGCCGCAAATTCACCCCTCCACTTT | CASRSTAANSPLHF
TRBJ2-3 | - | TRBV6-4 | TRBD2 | TGTGCCAGCAGTGACACTCCGGGACTAGCGGGGGGATTCACAGATACGCAGTATTTT | CASSDTPGLAGGFTDTQYF